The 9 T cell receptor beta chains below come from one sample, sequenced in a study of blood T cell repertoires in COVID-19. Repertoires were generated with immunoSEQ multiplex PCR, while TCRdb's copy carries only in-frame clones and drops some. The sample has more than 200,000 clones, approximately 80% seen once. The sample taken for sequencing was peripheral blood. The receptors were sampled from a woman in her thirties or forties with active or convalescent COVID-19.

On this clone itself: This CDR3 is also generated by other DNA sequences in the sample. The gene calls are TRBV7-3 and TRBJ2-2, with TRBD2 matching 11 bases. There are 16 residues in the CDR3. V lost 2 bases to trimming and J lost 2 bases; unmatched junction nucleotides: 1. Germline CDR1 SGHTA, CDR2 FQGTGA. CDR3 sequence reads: CASSLLAGGNTGELFF. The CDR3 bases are TGTGCCAGCAGCTTACTAGCGGGGGGTAACACCGGGGAGCTGTTTTTT.

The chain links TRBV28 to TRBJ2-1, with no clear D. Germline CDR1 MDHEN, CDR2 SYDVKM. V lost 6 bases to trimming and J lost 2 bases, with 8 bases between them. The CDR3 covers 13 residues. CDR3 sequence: CASRQSTYNEQFF. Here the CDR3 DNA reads TGTGCCAGCAGACAATCGACCTACAATGAGCAGTTCTTC.

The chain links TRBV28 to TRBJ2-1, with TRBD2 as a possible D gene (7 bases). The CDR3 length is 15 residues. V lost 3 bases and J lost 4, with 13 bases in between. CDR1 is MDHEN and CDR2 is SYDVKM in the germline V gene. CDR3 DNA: TGTGCCAGCAGTTTCCGGCGGGGGCTGTACAATGAGCAGTTCTTC. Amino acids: CASSFRRGLYNEQFF.

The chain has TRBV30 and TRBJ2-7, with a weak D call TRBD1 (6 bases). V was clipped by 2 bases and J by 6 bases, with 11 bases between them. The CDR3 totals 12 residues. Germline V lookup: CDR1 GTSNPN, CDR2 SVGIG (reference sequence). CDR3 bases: TGTGCCTGGAGTCCGGGACATCTCGAGCAGTACTTC. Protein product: CAWSPGHLEQYF. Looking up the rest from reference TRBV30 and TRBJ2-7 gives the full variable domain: SQTIHQWPATLVQPVGSPLSLECTVEGTSNPNLYWYRQAAGRGLQLLFYSVGIGQISSEVPQNLSASRPQDRQFILSSKKLLLSDSGFYLCAWSPGHLEQYFGPGTRLTVT.

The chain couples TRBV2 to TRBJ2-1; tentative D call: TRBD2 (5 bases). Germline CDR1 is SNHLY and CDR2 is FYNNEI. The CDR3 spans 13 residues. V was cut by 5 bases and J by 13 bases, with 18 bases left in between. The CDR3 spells CASSSQFLAPQFF. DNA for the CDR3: TGTGCCAGCAGTTCGCAATTTCTAGCCCCTCAGTTCTTC.

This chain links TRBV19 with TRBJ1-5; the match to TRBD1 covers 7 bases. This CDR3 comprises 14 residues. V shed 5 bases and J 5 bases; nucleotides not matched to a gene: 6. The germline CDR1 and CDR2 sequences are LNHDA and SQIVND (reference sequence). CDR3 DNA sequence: TGTGCCAGTAGTCTGGGACAGAAACATCAGCCCCAGCATTTT. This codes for CASSLGQKHQPQHF.

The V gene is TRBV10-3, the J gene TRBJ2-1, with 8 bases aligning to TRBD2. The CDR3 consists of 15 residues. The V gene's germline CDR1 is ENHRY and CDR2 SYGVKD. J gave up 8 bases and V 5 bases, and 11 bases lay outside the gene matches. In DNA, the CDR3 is TGTGCCATCAGTTCACCTGGCGGGGGGATGGATGAGCAGTTCTTC. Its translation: CAISSPGGGMDEQFF.

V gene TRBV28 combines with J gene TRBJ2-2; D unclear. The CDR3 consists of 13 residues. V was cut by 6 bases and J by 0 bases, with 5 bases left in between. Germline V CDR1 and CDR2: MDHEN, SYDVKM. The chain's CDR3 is CASRSANTGELFF. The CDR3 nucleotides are TGTGCCAGCAGATCAGCGAACACCGGGGAGCTGTTTTTT.

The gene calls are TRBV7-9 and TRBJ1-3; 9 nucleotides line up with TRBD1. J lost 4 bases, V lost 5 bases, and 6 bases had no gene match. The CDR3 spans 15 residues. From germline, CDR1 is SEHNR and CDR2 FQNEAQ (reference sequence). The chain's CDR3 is CASSLSTGGGNTIYF. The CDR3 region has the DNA TGTGCCAGCAGCCTTTCGACAGGGGGAGGAAACACCATATATTTT.